This TCR beta chain was captured by sequencing in a study of shared clonotypes between healthy human individuals. About the research overall: A couple of women and a few men aged 18 to 49 served as donors.

The V gene's germline CDR1 is SGHRS and CDR2 YFSETQ. The CDR3 has 14 amino acids. V lost 2 bases to trimming and J lost 3 bases, with 11 bases between them. The protocol was immunoSEQ multiplex PCR, while the TCRdb copy is restricted to in-frame clones and leaves out a portion. This repertoire shows some 500,000 clones, around 79% found once; its top ten account for about 12%. All donors qualified as healthy HIV-negative adults and had experienced no recent acute infections or vaccinations. What was sequenced was PBMCs. The sequence was obtained from a woman in her forties in good health. Some clones in this sample may be carry-over from other donors' samples. The chain links TRBV5-1 to TRBJ2-5; no firm D call. The CDR3 here is CASSLGIRKETQYF. CDR3 coding DNA: TGCGCCAGCAGCTTAGGGATACGAAAAGAGACCCAGTACTTC.